This T cell receptor beta chain was sequenced during a study of cytomegalovirus exposure and HLA in healthy donors. Study information: Early on, a data release was issued that held 65 million to 100 million unique TCRs from HLA-typed donors. Across a few hundred genotyped donors, about 86% landed in the Caucasian-associated ancestry cluster.

As to this clone: Its antigen is unknown.

Findings of the study overall: CMV serostatus stood as the only immune exposure information on hand. The listing of 150 to 200 TCR beta chains classed them as cytomegalovirus-associated.

With 60 Vbeta and 13 Jbeta primers, the PCR was carried out. TCRdb keeps only in-frame clones here, not all; method: immunoSEQ multiplex PCR. The sample contains 140,000 or so clones, around 80% of which appear only once. CDR1 LGHNA and CDR2 YSLEER come from the germline V gene. This CDR3 has 19 residues. V was clipped by 4 bases and J by 1 base; unmatched bases: 9. This TCR derives from a man in his forties in good health and CMV-seronegative. The chain recombines TRBV4-3 with TRBJ2-5, with 16 bases fitting TRBD2. Sequencing was carried out using PBMCs. CDR3: CASSRGTSGGANIQETQYF. The CDR3 DNA reads as TGCGCCAGCAGCCGAGGGACTAGCGGGGGGGCCAATATCCAAGAGACCCAGTACTTC.